This TCR beta chain derives from a study of molecular identifiers for immune sequencing clone quantification. This clonotype was recorded at least ten times. The CDR3 length is 14 residues. CDR1 and CDR2 from the germline V gene are SEHNR and FQNEAQ (reference sequence). Between the trimmed V and J ends, which lost 5 bases and 0 bases, there was a span of 11 bases. The authors sorted naive CD8 T cells as CD8+CD4-CCR7+CD45RA+. Libraries of bulk TCR were made by previously described methods (with listed TCR primers). Each CDR3 protein is one row after TCRdb ran MiXCR on the PCR reads. The sample holds 400,000 to 600,000 distinct CDR3 sequences, around 23% seen once.

The chain joins TRBV7-9 to TRBJ2-7; D remains ambiguous. This clonotype originated in a human donor in good health. Some libraries in this study had Jurkat cell RNA spiked in. Sequenced input: naive CD8+ T cells from blood, with Jurkat cell RNA spiked in. The subset is: FACS-sorted CD8+CD4-CCR7+CD45RA+ naive T cells. CDR3 sequence (DNA): TGTGCCAGCAGCCAACAGTTAAGCTCCTACGAGCAGTACTTC. Translated, it gives CASSQQLSSYEQYF.